One TCR beta chain is described in this entry. The data derive from a study of blood T cells in healthy people across ages. Alongside a J-beta primer mix, a sample-barcoded 5' primer served in a second PCR lasting 7 to 11 cycles. One entry per CDR3 protein results from TCRdb running MiXCR on the 5' RACE reads. Among more than 800,000 distinct CDR3 sequences, 25% to 30% were seen once, and the ten largest hold about 18%. The ends were cut back, 6 bases at V and 0 bases at J, with 6 bases in the middle. The CDR3 is 13 residues long. Per the germline V gene, CDR1 is LGHNA and CDR2 is YSLEER. The source of this sequence is a woman older than 75 in good health. The sample consisted of blood. The V gene is TRBV4-3, the J gene TRBJ1-3, with D uncertain. The CDR3, as DNA: TGCGCCAGCAGAACAGCCTCTGGAAACACCATATATTTT. It translates to CASRTASGNTIYF.